The rows below give T cell receptor beta chains drawn from one sample of a study of cytomegalovirus exposure and HLA in healthy donors. Clones were read by immunoSEQ multiplex PCR, and TCRdb kept only the in-frame ones, dropping some. The table includes under 400,000 clones, roughly 88% detected once. Sample: PBMCs. The source is a woman aged 18-29 years in good health and CMV-seronegative. Each CDR3 is given with its conserved first and last residue. Each record gives: CDR3 protein, CDR3 DNA, clone size, D gene, J gene, V gene. D genes are given only for firm matches. A row's size may be missing; if present it is once, few, many or a size class.

CDR3 protein: CASSASLTGYYGYTF
CDR3 DNA: TGTGCCAGCAGCGCCTCACTAACAGGGTACTATGGCTACACCTTC
clone size: .
D gene: .
J gene: TRBJ1-2
V gene: TRBV9

CDR3 protein: CASSLGGTALSTEAFF
CDR3 DNA: TGTGCCAGCAGCTTAGGGGGGACAGCACTAAGCACTGAAGCTTTCTTT
clone size: .
D gene: TRBD1
J gene: TRBJ1-1
V gene: TRBV7-2

CDR3 protein: CASSVLDKGNQPQHF
CDR3 DNA: TGTGCCAGCAGTGTTCTGGACAAAGGCAATCAGCCCCAGCATTTT
clone size: .
D gene: .
J gene: TRBJ1-5
V gene: TRBV6-1

CDR3 protein: CASSVQETQYF
CDR3 DNA: TGCGCCAGCAGCGTACAAGAGACCCAGTACTTC
clone size: .
D gene: .
J gene: TRBJ2-5
V gene: TRBV5-1

CDR3 protein: CASSLTLNYGYTF
CDR3 DNA: TGTGCCAGCAGTCTGACACTTAACTATGGCTACACCTTC
clone size: few
D gene: .
J gene: TRBJ1-2
V gene: TRBV28

CDR3 protein: CASSLANQTPNTEAFF
CDR3 DNA: TGCGCCAGCAGCTTGGCCAACCAGACACCGAACACTGAAGCTTTCTTT
clone size: .
D gene: .
J gene: TRBJ1-1
V gene: TRBV5-1

CDR3 protein: CASSEQQGTEEQYF
CDR3 DNA: TGTGCCAGCAGTGAACAGCAGGGAACGGAAGAGCAGTACTTC
clone size: .
D gene: .
J gene: TRBJ2-7
V gene: TRBV2

CDR3 protein: CATGEYTEAFF
CDR3 DNA: TGTGCCACCGGAGAGTACACTGAAGCTTTCTTT
clone size: .
D gene: .
J gene: TRBJ1-1
V gene: TRBV15

CDR3 protein: CASSSSGAPTDTQYF
CDR3 DNA: TGTGCCAGCAGCTCTAGCGGGGCACCCACAGATACGCAGTATTTT
clone size: .
D gene: TRBD2
J gene: TRBJ2-3
V gene: TRBV5-6

CDR3 protein: CASSEARDYPSYNEQFF
CDR3 DNA: TGTGCCAGCAGTGAAGCCCGGGACTACCCCTCCTACAATGAGCAGTTCTTC
clone size: .
D gene: TRBD2
J gene: TRBJ2-1
V gene: TRBV6-1

CDR3 protein: CASSVGTGKLFF
CDR3 DNA: TGTGCCAGCAGTGTAGGGACAGGAAAACTGTTTTTT
clone size: .
D gene: TRBD1
J gene: TRBJ1-4
V gene: TRBV28

CDR3 protein: CASSSIRGYEQYF
CDR3 DNA: TGTGCCAGCAGTTCGATCAGGGGTTACGAGCAGTACTTC
clone size: .
D gene: .
J gene: TRBJ2-7
V gene: TRBV6-5

CDR3 protein: CASSLGHHTGLNAEAFF
CDR3 DNA: TGCGCCAGCAGCCTAGGACATCATACGGGCCTGAACGCTGAAGCTTTCTTT
clone size: .
D gene: .
J gene: TRBJ1-1
V gene: TRBV4-1

CDR3 protein: CASSGFKLRLTTGELFF
CDR3 DNA: TGTGCCAGCAGTGGCTTCAAATTGAGACTGACCACCGGGGAGCTGTTTTTT
clone size: .
D gene: .
J gene: TRBJ2-2
V gene: TRBV2

CDR3 protein: CASSVDSGYTF
CDR3 DNA: TGTGCCAGTAGTGTAGACAGTGGCTACACCTTC
clone size: few
D gene: .
J gene: TRBJ1-2
V gene: TRBV19

CDR3 protein: CATSRRGSINPEGYTF
CDR3 DNA: TGTGCCACGTCCAGGAGGGGAAGTATAAACCCCGAAGGCTACACCTTC
clone size: once
D gene: .
J gene: TRBJ1-2
V gene: TRBV10-3

CDR3 protein: CVVGTGRSYEQYF
CDR3 DNA: TGTGTGGTGGGGACAGGGCGGTCGTACGAGCAGTACTTC
clone size: .
D gene: TRBD1
J gene: TRBJ2-7
V gene: TRBV30

CDR3 protein: CASSPRDRETNEQFF
CDR3 DNA: TGTGCCAGCAGCCCCCGGGACAGGGAGACCAATGAGCAGTTCTTC
clone size: .
D gene: TRBD1
J gene: TRBJ2-1
V gene: TRBV7-9

CDR3 protein: CASSLRQNTEAFF
CDR3 DNA: TGTGCCAGCAGTTTGCGACAGAACACTGAAGCTTTCTTT
clone size: .
D gene: .
J gene: TRBJ1-1
V gene: TRBV6-5

CDR3 protein: CSVPAGTDFNYGYTF
CDR3 DNA: TGCAGCGTTCCGGCCGGGACTGATTTTAACTATGGCTACACCTTC
clone size: once
D gene: .
J gene: TRBJ1-2
V gene: TRBV29-1

CDR3 protein: CASSVEVKPQHF
CDR3 DNA: TGTGCCAGCAGTGTAGAGGTGAAGCCCCAGCATTTT
clone size: .
D gene: .
J gene: TRBJ1-5
V gene: TRBV2

CDR3 protein: CASSTGTAINEQFF
CDR3 DNA: TGTGCCAGCAGTACCGGGACAGCAATCAATGAGCAGTTCTTC
clone size: .
D gene: TRBD1
J gene: TRBJ2-1
V gene: TRBV6-1

CDR3 protein: CASSLPGLAGRQFF
CDR3 DNA: TGTGCCAGCAGCCTCCCTGGACTAGCGGGCCGTCAGTTCTTC
clone size: .
D gene: TRBD2
J gene: TRBJ2-1
V gene: TRBV7-3

CDR3 protein: CASSSWTGQVNEKLFF
CDR3 DNA: TGTGCCAGCAGCTCCTGGACAGGGCAGGTTAATGAAAAACTGTTTTTT
clone size: .
D gene: TRBD1
J gene: TRBJ1-4
V gene: TRBV11-2

CDR3 protein: CASSGGPNYEQYF
CDR3 DNA: TGTGCCAGCAGTGGAGGGCCCAACTACGAGCAGTACTTC
clone size: .
D gene: .
J gene: TRBJ2-7
V gene: TRBV27

CDR3 protein: CASSLSDRSYGYTF
CDR3 DNA: TGTGCCAGCAGCTTATCGGACAGATCTTATGGCTACACCTTC
clone size: .
D gene: .
J gene: TRBJ1-2
V gene: TRBV7-9

CDR3 protein: CASSTRTGETQYF
CDR3 DNA: TGTGCCAGTAGTACCAGGACTGGGGAGACCCAGTACTTC
clone size: .
D gene: .
J gene: TRBJ2-5
V gene: TRBV19

CDR3 protein: CASSRAGSISGELFF
CDR3 DNA: TGTGCCAGCAGCCGTGCGGGGTCGATTTCCGGGGAGCTGTTTTTT
clone size: .
D gene: .
J gene: TRBJ2-2
V gene: TRBV11-2

CDR3 protein: CASSFGSGRPYNEQFF
CDR3 DNA: TGCGCCAGCAGCTTCGGTAGCGGGAGACCTTACAATGAGCAGTTCTTC
clone size: .
D gene: TRBD2
J gene: TRBJ2-1
V gene: TRBV5-1

CDR3 protein: CASSPPYSSYEQYF
CDR3 DNA: TGTGCCAGCTCACCACCGTACAGTTCCTACGAGCAGTACTTC
clone size: .
D gene: .
J gene: TRBJ2-7
V gene: TRBV18

CDR3 protein: CASSSQGYHPVGQYF
CDR3 DNA: TGTGCCAGCAGTTCACAGGGGTACCACCCGGTAGGGCAGTACTTC
clone size: .
D gene: TRBD1
J gene: TRBJ2-7
V gene: TRBV27

CDR3 protein: CASSPDPQASSYEQYF
CDR3 DNA: TGTGCCAGCAGCCCCGATCCGCAGGCCAGCTCCTACGAGCAGTACTTC
clone size: .
D gene: .
J gene: TRBJ2-7
V gene: TRBV5-4

CDR3 protein: CASSNDLTTGAYGYTF
CDR3 DNA: TGTGCCAGCAGCAATGACCTCACGACAGGGGCCTATGGCTACACCTTC
clone size: .
D gene: TRBD1
J gene: TRBJ1-2
V gene: TRBV2

CDR3 protein: CASSIRGATNEKLFF
CDR3 DNA: TGTGCCAGTAGTATCCGGGGGGCAACTAATGAAAAACTGTTTTTT
clone size: .
D gene: .
J gene: TRBJ1-4
V gene: TRBV19

CDR3 protein: CASSQVLAHWETQYF
CDR3 DNA: TGTGCCAGCAGCCAAGTTCTAGCGCATTGGGAGACCCAGTACTTC
clone size: .
D gene: .
J gene: TRBJ2-5
V gene: TRBV14

CDR3 protein: CASRKQGGFMTEAFF
CDR3 DNA: TGCGCCAGCAGAAAACAGGGAGGGTTCATGACTGAAGCTTTCTTT
clone size: .
D gene: .
J gene: TRBJ1-1
V gene: TRBV5-1

CDR3 protein: CASSRLAGTDTQYF
CDR3 DNA: TGCGCCAGCAGCCGACTAGCGGGCACAGATACGCAGTATTTT
clone size: .
D gene: TRBD2
J gene: TRBJ2-3
V gene: TRBV5-1

CDR3 protein: CASSDTPLGQHNSPLHF
CDR3 DNA: TGTGCCAGCAGTGATACCCCCCTGGGACAGCATAATTCACCCCTCCACTTT
clone size: .
D gene: TRBD1
J gene: TRBJ1-6
V gene: TRBV25-1

CDR3 protein: CAWSVVRYEQYF
CDR3 DNA: TGTGCCTGGAGTGTAGTCAGGTACGAGCAGTACTTC
clone size: .
D gene: .
J gene: TRBJ2-7
V gene: TRBV30

CDR3 protein: CASSSDGDLTDTQYF
CDR3 DNA: TGTGCCAGCAGCTCAGACGGGGACTTAACAGATACGCAGTATTTT
clone size: .
D gene: .
J gene: TRBJ2-3
V gene: TRBV13

CDR3 protein: CATSPRGFYEQYF
CDR3 DNA: TGTGCCACTTCCCCCAGGGGCTTCTACGAGCAGTACTTC
clone size: .
D gene: .
J gene: TRBJ2-7
V gene: TRBV28

CDR3 protein: CASSLAALRGEQFF
CDR3 DNA: TGTGCCAGCAGCTTAGCGGCACTTCGGGGTGAGCAGTTCTTC
clone size: .
D gene: .
J gene: TRBJ2-1
V gene: TRBV7-6

CDR3 protein: CASSLDSNYEQYF
CDR3 DNA: TGTGCCAGCTCACTAGACAGCAACTACGAGCAGTACTTC
clone size: .
D gene: .
J gene: TRBJ2-7
V gene: TRBV18

CDR3 protein: CASSLWLAGGAGELFF
CDR3 DNA: TGTGCCAGCAGTTTATGGCTAGCGGGAGGCGCCGGGGAGCTGTTTTTT
clone size: once
D gene: TRBD2
J gene: TRBJ2-2
V gene: TRBV27

CDR3 protein: CASSTPGQGIQETQYF
CDR3 DNA: TGTGCCAGTAGTACCCCGGGACAGGGGATCCAAGAGACCCAGTACTTC
clone size: .
D gene: TRBD1
J gene: TRBJ2-5
V gene: TRBV19